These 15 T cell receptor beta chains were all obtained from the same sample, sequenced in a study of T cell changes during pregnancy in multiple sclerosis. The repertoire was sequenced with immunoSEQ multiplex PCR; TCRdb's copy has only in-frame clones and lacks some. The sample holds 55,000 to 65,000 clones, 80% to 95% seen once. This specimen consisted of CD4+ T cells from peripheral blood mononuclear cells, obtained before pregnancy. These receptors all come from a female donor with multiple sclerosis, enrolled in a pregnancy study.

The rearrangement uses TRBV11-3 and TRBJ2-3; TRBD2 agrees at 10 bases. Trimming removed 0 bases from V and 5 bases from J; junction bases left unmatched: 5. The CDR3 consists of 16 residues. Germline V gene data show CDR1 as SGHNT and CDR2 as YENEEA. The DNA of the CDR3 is TGTGCCAGCAGCTTAGAGTTAGCGGGAGGTCTAGATACGCAGTATTTT. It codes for CASSLELAGGLDTQYF.

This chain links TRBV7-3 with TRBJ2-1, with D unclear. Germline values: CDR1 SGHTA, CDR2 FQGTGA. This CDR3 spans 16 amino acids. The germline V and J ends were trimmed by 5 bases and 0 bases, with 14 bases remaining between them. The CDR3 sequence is CASSRKTDSSYNEQFF. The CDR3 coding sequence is TGTGCCAGCAGCCGAAAAACCGATAGCTCCTACAATGAGCAGTTCTTC. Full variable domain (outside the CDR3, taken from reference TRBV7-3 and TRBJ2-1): GAGVSQTPSNKVTEKGKYVELRCDPISGHTALYWYRQSLGQGPEFLIYFQGTGAADDSGLPNDRFFAVRPEGSVSTLKIQRTERGDSAVYLCASSRKTDSSYNEQFFGPGTRLTVL.

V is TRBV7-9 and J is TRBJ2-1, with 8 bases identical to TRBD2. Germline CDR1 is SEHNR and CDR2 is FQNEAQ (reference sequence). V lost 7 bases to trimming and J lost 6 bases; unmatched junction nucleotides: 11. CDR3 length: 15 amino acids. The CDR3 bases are TGTGCCAGCACTTTTGGTAGCGGGGTAATCAATGAGCAGTTCTTC. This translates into CASTFGSGVINEQFF.

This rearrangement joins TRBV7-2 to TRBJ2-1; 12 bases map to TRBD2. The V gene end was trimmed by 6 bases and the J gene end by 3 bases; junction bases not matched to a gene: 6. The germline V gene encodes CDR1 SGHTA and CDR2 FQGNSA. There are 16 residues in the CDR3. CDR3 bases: TGTGCCAGCAGACCCCTAGCGGGAGGGATCTACAATGAGCAGTTCTTC. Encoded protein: CASRPLAGGIYNEQFF.

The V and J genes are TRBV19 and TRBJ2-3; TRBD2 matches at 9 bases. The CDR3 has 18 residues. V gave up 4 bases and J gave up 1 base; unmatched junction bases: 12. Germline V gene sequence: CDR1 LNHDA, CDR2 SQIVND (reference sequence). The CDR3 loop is CASSTSPFSGSGTDTQYF. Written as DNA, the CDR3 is TGTGCCAGTAGTACTAGTCCCTTTAGCGGGAGTGGCACAGATACGCAGTATTTT.

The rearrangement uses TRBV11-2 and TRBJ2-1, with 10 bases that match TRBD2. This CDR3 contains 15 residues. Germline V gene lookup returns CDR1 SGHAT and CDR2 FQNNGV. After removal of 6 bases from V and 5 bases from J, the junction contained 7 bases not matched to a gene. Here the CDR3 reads CASSSTSGANNEQFF. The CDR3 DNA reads TGTGCCAGCAGTTCTACTAGCGGGGCTAACAATGAGCAGTTCTTC.

DNA of the CDR3: TGTGCCAGCATCCCCAGGGGTCGGGCCTGGAACACTGAAGCTTTCTTT. Translating it yields CASIPRGRAWNTEAFF. The genes are TRBV28 and TRBJ1-1; tentative D call: TRBD1 (6 bases). Germline V gene data show CDR1 as MDHEN and CDR2 as SYDVKM. The CDR3 spans 16 residues. The V end was cut by 7 bases, the J end by 1 base, with 19 bases between. The full variable domain, rest sourced from reference TRBV28 and TRBJ1-1, is DVKVTQSSRYLVKRTGEKVFLECVQDMDHENMFWYRQDPGLGLRLIYFSYDVKMKEKGDIPEGYSVSREKKERFSLILESASTNQTSMYLCASIPRGRAWNTEAFFGQGTRLTVV.

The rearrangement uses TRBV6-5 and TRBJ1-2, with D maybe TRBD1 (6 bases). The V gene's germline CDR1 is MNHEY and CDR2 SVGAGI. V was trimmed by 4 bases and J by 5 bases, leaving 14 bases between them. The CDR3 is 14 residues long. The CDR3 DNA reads TGTGCCAGCAGTTTGAACCGGGACAAATATGGCTACACCTTC. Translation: CASSLNRDKYGYTF.

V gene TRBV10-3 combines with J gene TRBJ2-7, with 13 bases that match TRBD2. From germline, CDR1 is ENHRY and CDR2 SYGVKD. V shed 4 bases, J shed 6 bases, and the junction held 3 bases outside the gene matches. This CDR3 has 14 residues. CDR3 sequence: CAISGTSGRSEQYF. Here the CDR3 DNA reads TGTGCCATCAGTGGGACTAGCGGGAGATCCGAGCAGTACTTC.

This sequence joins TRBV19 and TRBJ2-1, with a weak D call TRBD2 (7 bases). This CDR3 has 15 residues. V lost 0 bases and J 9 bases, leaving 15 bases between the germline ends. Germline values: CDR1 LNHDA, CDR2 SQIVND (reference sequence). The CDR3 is CASSIDPPGGLEQFF. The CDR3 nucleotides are TGTGCCAGTAGTATAGACCCCCCGGGGGGCCTTGAGCAGTTCTTC.

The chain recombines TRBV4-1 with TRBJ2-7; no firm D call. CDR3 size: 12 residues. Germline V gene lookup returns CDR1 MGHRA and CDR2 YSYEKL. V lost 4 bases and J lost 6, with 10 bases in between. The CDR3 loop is CASSPYPGEQYF. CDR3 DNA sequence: TGCGCCAGCAGCCCCTATCCGGGCGAGCAGTACTTC.

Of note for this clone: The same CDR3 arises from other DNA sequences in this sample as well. The CDR3 is CATSRDSRGGGAPFF. The CDR3 DNA follows: TGTGCCACCAGCAGAGACTCCAGAGGGGGGGGCGCGCCTTTCTTT. The rearrangement links TRBV15 to TRBJ1-1, with a tentative D call TRBD1 (6 bases). The CDR3 extends over 15 amino acids. Trimming took 0 bases from V and 12 from J, leaving 20 bases between them. Germline V gives CDR1 LNHNV, CDR2 YYDKDF (reference sequence).

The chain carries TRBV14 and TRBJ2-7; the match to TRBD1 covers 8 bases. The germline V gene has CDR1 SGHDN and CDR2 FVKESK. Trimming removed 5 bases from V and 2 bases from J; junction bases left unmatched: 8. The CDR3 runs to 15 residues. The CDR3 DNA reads TGTGCCAGCAGCTTACAGGGGGGATCACCCTACGAGCAGTACTTC. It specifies CASSLQGGSPYEQYF.

The CDR3 region has the DNA TGTGCCAGCAGCTACCTAGCGGGAGGGTGGGAGCAGTACTTC. Translated, it gives CASSYLAGGWEQYF. The chain carries TRBV9 and TRBJ2-7; 12 nucleotides align to TRBD2. V lost 4 bases, J lost 7 bases, and 6 bases stayed unmatched. The CDR3 totals 14 residues. Looked up from germline, CDR1 is SGDLS and CDR2 is YYNGEE.

CDR3: CASRRSGAFF. DNA for the CDR3: TGCGCCAGCAGGCGATCGGGAGCTTTCTTT. This chain uses TRBV23-1 with TRBJ1-1; no firm D call. TRBV23-1 is an open reading frame whose function is uncertain. The CDR3 spans 10 residues. With 6 bases removed from V and 10 bases from J, the gap between germline ends came to 9 bases.